This T cell receptor (beta chain) was recorded in a study of cytomegalovirus exposure and HLA in healthy donors. Study in general: Later analysis reported that the approximately 120 validation repertoires shared the platform of the roughly 630 first-cohort repertoires. The study's findings and limits: Cytomegalovirus-associated status was assigned to more than 150 TCR beta chains. First-cohort TCR clusters were later found to tend to co-occur in the 120 or so validation repertoires.

Remarks on this clone: The antigen is not known.

TCRdb's table, derived via immunoSEQ multiplex PCR, lists solely in-frame clones and lacks some. The sample includes some 69,000 clones, over 95% of them seen just once. Germline loops: CDR1 LGHNA, CDR2 YNFKEQ. The CDR3 extends over 19 amino acids. V shed 1 base, J shed 1 base, and the junction held 13 bases outside the gene matches. This receptor was taken from a woman aged 18-29 years in good health and CMV-seropositive. The rearrangement links TRBV4-2 to TRBJ2-1; 7 nucleotides agree with TRBD1. Source material: PBMCs. The CDR3 DNA follows: TGTGCCAGCAGCCAAGCCGGGGCCGGTAAGACAGGGTCCTACAATGAGCAGTTCTTC. Its protein product is CASSQAGAGKTGSYNEQFF.